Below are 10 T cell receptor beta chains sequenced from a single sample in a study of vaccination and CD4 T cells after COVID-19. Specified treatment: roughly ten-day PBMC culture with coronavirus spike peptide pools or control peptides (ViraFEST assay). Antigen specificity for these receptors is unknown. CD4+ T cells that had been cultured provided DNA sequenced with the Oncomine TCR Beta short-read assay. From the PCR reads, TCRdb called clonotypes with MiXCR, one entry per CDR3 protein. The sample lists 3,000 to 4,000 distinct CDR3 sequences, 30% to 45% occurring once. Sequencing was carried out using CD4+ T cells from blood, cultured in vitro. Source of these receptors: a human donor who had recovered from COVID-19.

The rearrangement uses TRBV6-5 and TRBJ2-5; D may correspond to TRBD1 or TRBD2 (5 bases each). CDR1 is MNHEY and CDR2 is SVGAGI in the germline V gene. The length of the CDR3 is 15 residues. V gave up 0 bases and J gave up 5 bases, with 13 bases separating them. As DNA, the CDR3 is TGTGCCAGCAGTTACTCCGGGACGACCATCGAGACCCAGTACTTC. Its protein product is CASSYSGTTIETQYF.

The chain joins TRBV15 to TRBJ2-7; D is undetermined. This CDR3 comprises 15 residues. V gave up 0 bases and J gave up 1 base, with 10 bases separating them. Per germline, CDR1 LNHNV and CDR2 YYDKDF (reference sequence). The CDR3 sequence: CATSREGRKSYEQYF. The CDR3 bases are TGTGCCACCAGCAGAGAGGGCAGGAAGTCCTACGAGCAGTACTTC.

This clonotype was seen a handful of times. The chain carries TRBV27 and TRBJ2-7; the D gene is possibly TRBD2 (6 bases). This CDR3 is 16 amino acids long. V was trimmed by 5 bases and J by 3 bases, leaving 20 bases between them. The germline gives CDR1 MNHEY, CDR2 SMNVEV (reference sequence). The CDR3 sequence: CASSLSSGTVLYEQYF. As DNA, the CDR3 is TGTGCCAGCAGTCTCTCCTCCGGGACTGTACTCTACGAGCAGTACTTC.

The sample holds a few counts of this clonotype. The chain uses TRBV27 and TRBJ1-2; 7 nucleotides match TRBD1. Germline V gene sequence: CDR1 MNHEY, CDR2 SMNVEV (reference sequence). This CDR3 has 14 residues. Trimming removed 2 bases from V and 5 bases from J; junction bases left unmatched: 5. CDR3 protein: CASSLKGGSYGYTF. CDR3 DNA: TGTGCCAGCAGTTTAAAAGGGGGCTCGTATGGCTACACCTTC.

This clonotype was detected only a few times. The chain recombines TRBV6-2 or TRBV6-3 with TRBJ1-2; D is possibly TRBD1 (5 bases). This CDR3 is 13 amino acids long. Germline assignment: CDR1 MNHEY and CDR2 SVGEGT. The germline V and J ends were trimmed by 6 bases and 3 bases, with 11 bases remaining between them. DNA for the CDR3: TGTGCCAGCAGGGGAACAGGAGACTATGGCTACACCTTC. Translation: CASRGTGDYGYTF.

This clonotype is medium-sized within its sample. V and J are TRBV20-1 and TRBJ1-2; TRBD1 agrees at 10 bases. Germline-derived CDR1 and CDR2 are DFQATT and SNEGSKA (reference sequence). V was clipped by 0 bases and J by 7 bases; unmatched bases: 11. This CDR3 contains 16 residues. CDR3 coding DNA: TGCAGTGCTAGAGAACCGACAGGGGGCATGTTCGGTGGCTACACCTTC. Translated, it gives CSAREPTGGMFGGYTF.

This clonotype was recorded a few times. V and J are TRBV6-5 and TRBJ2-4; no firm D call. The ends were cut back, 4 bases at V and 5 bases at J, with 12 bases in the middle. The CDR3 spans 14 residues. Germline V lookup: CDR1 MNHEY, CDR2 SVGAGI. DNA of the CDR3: TGTGCCAGCAGTTGGCTGCACCCCGAAAACATTCAGTACTTC. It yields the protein CASSWLHPENIQYF.

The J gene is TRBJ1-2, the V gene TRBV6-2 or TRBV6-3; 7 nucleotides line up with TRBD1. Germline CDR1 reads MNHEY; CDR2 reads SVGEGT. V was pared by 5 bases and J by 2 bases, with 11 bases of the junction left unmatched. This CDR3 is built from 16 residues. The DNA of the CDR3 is TGTGCCAGCAGTCGCCGGGACAGCCTTTCCAACTATGGCTACACCTTC. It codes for CASSRRDSLSNYGYTF.

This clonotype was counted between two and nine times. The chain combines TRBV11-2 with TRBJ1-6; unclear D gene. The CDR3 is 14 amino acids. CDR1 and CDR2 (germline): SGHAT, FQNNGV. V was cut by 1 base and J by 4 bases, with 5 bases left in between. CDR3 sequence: CASSLGRYNSPLHF. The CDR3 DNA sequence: TGTGCCAGCAGCTTAGGACGGTATAATTCACCCCTCCACTTT.

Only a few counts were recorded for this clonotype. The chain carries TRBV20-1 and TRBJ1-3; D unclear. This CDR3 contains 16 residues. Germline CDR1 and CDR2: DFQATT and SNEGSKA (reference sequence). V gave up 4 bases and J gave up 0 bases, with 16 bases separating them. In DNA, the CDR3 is TGCAGTGCTACCCTTGGACGACGGGACTCTGGAAACACCATATATTTT. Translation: CSATLGRRDSGNTIYF.